This T cell receptor beta chain was identified in a study of cytomegalovirus exposure and HLA in healthy donors. Study information: From donors who were HLA-typed, an early data release held 75 million to 85 million unique TCRs.

Germline CDR1 and CDR2: SGHRS and YFSETQ. This CDR3 is built from 17 residues. The V gene end was trimmed by 4 bases and the J gene end by 6 bases; junction bases not matched to a gene: 10. Study-level points and caveats: Later genetic work tied a missense DCLRE1C variant to beta-chain V and J trimming. The study carried out a later analysis of TCR beta sequences. It associated 15,000 to 20,000 of them with specific HLA alleles at a false discovery rate of 0.05.

The PCR made use of 60 Vbeta and 13 Jbeta primers. The method was immunoSEQ multiplex PCR; TCRdb's version includes in-frame clones alone and lacks a portion of them. The repertoire holds around 200,000 clones, with around three quarters as singletons. Worth noting for this clone: Antigen unknown.

The rearrangement joins TRBV5-1 to TRBJ2-1; 13 nucleotides agree with TRBD2. Sequencing was performed on PBMCs. The origin of this receptor is a woman aged 25 to 39 in good health and CMV-seropositive. CDR3 nucleotide sequence: TGCGCCAGCAGCCTCGGACTAGCGGGAGCTCAGACCAATGAGCAGTTCTTC. Protein: CASSLGLAGAQTNEQFF.